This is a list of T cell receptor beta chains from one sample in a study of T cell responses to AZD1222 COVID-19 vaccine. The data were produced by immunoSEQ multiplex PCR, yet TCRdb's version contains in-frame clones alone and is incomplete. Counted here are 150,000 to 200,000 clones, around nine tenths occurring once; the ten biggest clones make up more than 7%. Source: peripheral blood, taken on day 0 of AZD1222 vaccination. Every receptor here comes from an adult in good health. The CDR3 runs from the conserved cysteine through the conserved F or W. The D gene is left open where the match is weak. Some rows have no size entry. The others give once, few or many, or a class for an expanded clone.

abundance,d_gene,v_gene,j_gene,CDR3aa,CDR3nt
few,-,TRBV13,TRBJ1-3,CASSSPQSSGNTIYF,TGTGCCAGCAGCTCCCCCCAAAGCTCTGGAAACACCATATATTTT
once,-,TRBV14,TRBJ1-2,CASSQDLGGSSNYGYTF,TGTGCCAGCAGCCAAGATCTTGGAGGCAGTTCGAACTATGGCTACACCTTC
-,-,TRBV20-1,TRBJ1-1,CSASGNTEAFF,TGCAGTGCTTCGGGGAACACTGAAGCTTTCTTT
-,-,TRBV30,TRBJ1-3,CAWSATPKIQGGESSGNTIYF,TGTGCCTGGAGTGCAACGCCAAAAATACAGGGAGGGGAGTCCTCTGGAAACACCATATATTTT
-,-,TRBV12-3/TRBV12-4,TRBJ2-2,CASSLSLNGELFF,TGTGCCAGCAGTTTATCCCTGAACGGGGAGCTGTTTTTT
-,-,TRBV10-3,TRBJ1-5,CAISETTRTGLGNQPQHF,TGTGCCATCAGTGAGACCACCAGAACAGGGCTCGGCAATCAGCCCCAGCATTTT
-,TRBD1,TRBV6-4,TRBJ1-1,CASSDGGGRAFF,TGTGCCAGCAGTGATGGAGGGGGCCGAGCTTTCTTT
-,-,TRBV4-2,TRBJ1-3,CASSQGVPGNTIYF,TGTGCCAGCAGCCAAGGCGTCCCTGGAAACACCATATATTTT
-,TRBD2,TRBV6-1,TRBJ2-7,CASSDKVAGSHEQYF,TGTGCCAGCAGTGATAAGGTAGCGGGTTCCCACGAGCAGTACTTC
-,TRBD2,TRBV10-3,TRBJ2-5,CAISESASGQETQYF,TGTGCCATCAGTGAGTCGGCTAGCGGCCAAGAGACCCAGTACTTC
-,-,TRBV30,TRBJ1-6,CAWSDNSPLHF,TGTGCCTGGAGTGATAATTCACCCCTCCACTTT
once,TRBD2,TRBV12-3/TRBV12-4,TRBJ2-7,CASSSGLVYEQYF,TGTGCCAGCAGTTCGGGACTAGTCTACGAGCAGTACTTC
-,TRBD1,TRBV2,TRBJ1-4,CASSIRQGGEKLFF,TGTGCCAGCAGTATAAGACAGGGGGGCGAAAAACTGTTTTTT
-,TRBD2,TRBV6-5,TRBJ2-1,CASSYASGGFYNEQFF,TGTGCCAGCAGTTACGCTAGCGGGGGGTTCTACAATGAGCAGTTCTTC
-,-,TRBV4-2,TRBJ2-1,CASSQDPNGLLRNEQFF,TGTGCCAGCAGCCAAGATCCGAACGGACTACTACGGAATGAGCAGTTCTTC
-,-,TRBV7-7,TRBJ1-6,CASSPPLYWTENSPLHF,TGTGCCAGCAGTCCACCTTTGTACTGGACAGAAAATTCACCCCTCCACTTT
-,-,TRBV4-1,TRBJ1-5,CASSRDPSGNQPQHF,TGCGCCAGCAGCCGGGACCCCTCGGGCAATCAGCCCCAGCATTTT
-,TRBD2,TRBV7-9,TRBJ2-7,CASCSGETYEQYF,TGTGCCAGCTGTAGCGGGGAAACCTACGAGCAGTACTTC
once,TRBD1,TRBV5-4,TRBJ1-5,CASSRQGADQPQHF,TGTGCCAGCAGTCGACAGGGGGCGGATCAGCCCCAGCATTTT
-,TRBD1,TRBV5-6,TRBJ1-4,CASSSQTGLNEKLFF,TGTGCCAGCAGCTCCCAGACAGGGCTTAATGAAAAACTGTTTTTT
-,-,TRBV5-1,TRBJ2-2,CASSTDWANTGELFF,TGCGCCAGCAGCACGGACTGGGCAAACACCGGGGAGCTGTTTTTT
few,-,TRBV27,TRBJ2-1,CASSTIPVHEQFF,TGTGCCAGCAGTACAATCCCGGTCCATGAGCAGTTCTTC
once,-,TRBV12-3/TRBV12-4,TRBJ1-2,CASTLDSGYTF,TGTGCCAGCACCCTGGACAGCGGCTACACCTTC
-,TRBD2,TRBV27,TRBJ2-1,CASSLGIRGGYNEQFF,TGTGCCAGCAGTTTAGGTATCCGGGGGGGATACAATGAGCAGTTCTTC
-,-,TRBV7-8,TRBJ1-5,CASSPTAPQPQHF,TGTGCCAGCAGCCCTACGGCCCCCCAGCCCCAGCATTTT
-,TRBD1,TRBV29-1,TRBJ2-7,CSVGRDRGGEQYF,TGCAGCGTTGGCCGGGACAGGGGAGGCGAGCAGTACTTC
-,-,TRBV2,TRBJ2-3,CASNGRATDTQYF,TGTGCCAGCAATGGAAGGGCCACAGATACGCAGTATTTT
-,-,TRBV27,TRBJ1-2,CASSFGGGNYGYTF,TGTGCCAGCAGTTTTGGGGGAGGAAACTATGGCTACACCTTC
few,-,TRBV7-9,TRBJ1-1,CASSLAARAGAEAFF,TGTGCCAGCAGCTTAGCGGCGAGGGCGGGAGCTGAAGCTTTCTTT
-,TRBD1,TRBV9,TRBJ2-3,CASSARQGPPTDTQYF,TGTGCCAGCAGCGCTCGACAGGGCCCACCCACAGATACGCAGTATTTT
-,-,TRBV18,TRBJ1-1,CASSPGQGNTEAFF,TGTGCCAGCTCACCAGGGCAGGGTAACACTGAAGCTTTCTTT
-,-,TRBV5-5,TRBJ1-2,CASSVDRANYGYTF,TGTGCCAGCAGCGTGGACAGAGCTAACTATGGCTACACCTTC
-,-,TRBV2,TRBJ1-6,CASSELGQHNSPLHF,TGTGCCAGCAGTGAATTGGGACAACATAATTCACCCCTCCACTTT
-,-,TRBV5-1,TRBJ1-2,CASSLYSAANYGYTF,TGCGCCAGCAGCTTGTACAGCGCAGCTAACTATGGCTACACCTTC
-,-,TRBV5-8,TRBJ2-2,CASSNRWNTGELFF,TGTGCCAGCAGCAACAGGTGGAACACCGGGGAGCTGTTTTTT
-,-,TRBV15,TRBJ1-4,CATSRDGTWPSEKLFF,TGTGCCACCAGCAGAGACGGGACATGGCCCAGTGAAAAACTGTTTTTT
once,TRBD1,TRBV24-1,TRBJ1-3,CATSEPGQGGNTIYF,TGTGCCACCAGTGAACCGGGACAGGGGGGAAACACCATATATTTT